This T cell receptor (beta chain) was identified in a study of blood T cell repertoires in COVID-19 (dated by TCRdb to the early 2020s). For the study in its entirety: Collaborator samples came from the United States, Italy and Spain and covered acute and convalescent phases of COVID-19. The repertoires were released in a freely available public database meant as a resource for research on the immune response to SARS-CoV-2. The sample metadata nearly always contained a de-identified subject ID, COVID-19 status, age in years and sex. The samples were drawn from two sources: the first 160 participants of the ongoing ImmuneRACE study, and 950 to 1,500 subjects contributed by 6 global collaborators. Deeply sampled blood TCRbeta repertoires from subjects exposed to, actively infected with, or recovered from COVID-19 were included in the dataset. The prospective study material was composed of cDNA or gDNA derived from T cells, B-cell-depleted T cells, or PBMCs. Where available, HLA class I and class II types were taken from metadata supplied by the sample provider and were not determined by assay-based typing. Summary of the overall study and its limitations: The amount of clinical and demographic metadata varied by source and participant and was provided uncurated.

A word on this clone: Its cognate antigen has yet to be identified. Per-base qualities were not stored, and no clone one base away is much larger.

The immunoSEQ Assay, a bias-controlled multiplex PCR, was used to amplify TCRbeta CDR3 regions from genomic DNA. Per the source publication's procedure: Within the assay, amplification of reference gene primers was used to estimate how many nucleated cells each sample contained. Sequence reads were collapsed and filtered to measure the absolute abundance of every unique TCRbeta CDR3 rearrangement. For each sample, productive Simpson clonality was calculated as the square root of Simpson's diversity index over productive rearrangements. The immuneACCESS repertoire file appears here via TCRdb, limited to in-frame rearrangements. These files lack a portion of the clones; in checked studies, under half of the deficit traces to unresolved V genes, and the cause of the others is not known. V and J calls and clone size follow that table, whereas D and trimming were derived from the DNA. This sample gives around 68,000 clones in total; roughly 82% of them show up just once. Clones ranked in the top ten supply around 15% of the sample.

Unmatched junction bases come to 2, with V trimmed by 6 bases and J by 0 bases. CDR1 is given as MNHEY and CDR2 as SVGAGI, both from the germline V gene. The CDR3 sequence holds 13 residues, the cysteine and phenylalanine included. Only the CDR3 part of the read is kept: 39 bases, read in frame from the first base. The collaborating institutions used their own protocols to collect whole blood in K2EDTA tubes. Collaborator samples were shipped for TCRbeta analysis as frozen whole blood, isolated PBMCs, or DNA extracted from either sample type. The TCR originated in a man older than 75 with active COVID-19. Input material: peripheral blood. This sequence uses TRBV6-5 and TRBJ2-7, with 7 bases aligning to TRBD2. This receptor has the CDR3 CASSGRYSYEQYF. DNA sequence: TGTGCCAGCAGCGGGAGGTACTCCTACGAGCAGTACTTC.